This is a list of T cell receptor beta chains from one sample in a study of T cell changes during pregnancy in multiple sclerosis. Clones were read by immunoSEQ multiplex PCR, and TCRdb kept only the in-frame ones, dropping some. The sample carries 60,000 to 65,000 clones, over 80% recorded once. The sample consisted of peripheral blood, taken in the first trimester of pregnancy. The source of these receptors is a female donor with multiple sclerosis, enrolled in a pregnancy study. Both conserved end residues are part of each CDR3. D genes are given only for firm matches. Size tells how often a clone was seen (once, few, many) or the class of an expanded clone, and some rows leave it out.

16,.,TRBV7-8,TRBJ2-7,once,TGTGCCAGCAGCTTAGGTAGCCTCACTAAACATGTCGAGCAGTACTTC,CASSLGSLTKHVEQYF
15,TRBD1,TRBV11-3,TRBJ2-5,.,TGTGCCAGCAGCTTGACCACCGGGACAGGGGAGACCCAGTACTTC,CASSLTTGTGETQYF
15,TRBD2,TRBV19,TRBJ2-7,.,TGTGCCAGTAGCCCGTTTGGCGGGAGGGCCTACGAGCAGTACTTC,CASSPFGGRAYEQYF
16,TRBD2,TRBV11-2,TRBJ2-1,.,TGTGCCAGCACCCGCGGCGGGACTAGACTTTACAATGAGCAGTTCTTC,CASTRGGTRLYNEQFF
17,TRBD2,TRBV5-5,TRBJ2-2,.,TGTGCCAGCAGCCCAAGGGGGACTAGCGGGGCCACCGGGGAGCTGTTTTTT,CASSPRGTSGATGELFF
16,TRBD2,TRBV5-5,TRBJ2-4,.,TGTGCCAGCAGCTTAATCGCGGGGGTATTCAGGAACATTCAGTACTTC,CASSLIAGVFRNIQYF
16,.,TRBV18,TRBJ2-3,.,TGTGCCAGCTCACCACGAGGGGGTAGTAGCACAGATACGCAGTATTTT,CASSPRGGSSTDTQYF
15,TRBD2,TRBV9,TRBJ2-3,.,TGTGCCAGCAGCTTTCCAAGCGGGAGGGCAGATACGCAGTATTTT,CASSFPSGRADTQYF
14,.,TRBV2,TRBJ1-2,.,TGTGCCAGCAGTGAAGGAGGGGGAACTTATGGCTACACCTTC,CASSEGGGTYGYTF
17,TRBD2,TRBV18,TRBJ2-3,.,TGTGCCAGCTCACAACAACTAGCGGGAAAGTCCACAGATACGCAGTATTTT,CASSQQLAGKSTDTQYF
14,TRBD1,TRBV5-1,TRBJ1-5,.,TGCGCCAGCAGCCCAACAGGGGATAAGGAGCCCCAGCATTTT,CASSPTGDKEPQHF
17,.,TRBV18,TRBJ2-3,.,TGTGCCAGCTCACCAACAAAACAGGCTCCTAGCACAGATACGCAGTATTTT,CASSPTKQAPSTDTQYF
15,TRBD1,TRBV7-9,TRBJ2-1,once,TGTGCCAGCAGCCCAACAGGGGGCGACTTCAATGAGCAGTTCTTC,CASSPTGGDFNEQFF
16,.,TRBV5-1,TRBJ2-2,once,TGCGCCAGCAGCCCTGACTCCCGGAGGGTCACCGGGGAGCTGTTTTTT,CASSPDSRRVTGELFF
13,.,TRBV7-9,TRBJ1-2,.,TGTGCCAGCAGCTTAGCGGACTATTTAGGCTACACCTTC,CASSLADYLGYTF
15,TRBD2,TRBV15,TRBJ2-2,.,TGTGCCACCAGCAGGACTAGCGGGAACACCGGGGAGCTGTTTTTT,CATSRTSGNTGELFF
14,TRBD1,TRBV7-6,TRBJ1-1,.,TGTGCCAGCAGCTTAGCTATAAACGACAGGGGGGCTTTCTTT,CASSLAINDRGAFF
14,.,TRBV28,TRBJ2-1,.,TGTGCCAGCAATAAGCGGACTACTTACAATGAGCAGTTCTTC,CASNKRTTYNEQFF
14,.,TRBV19,TRBJ1-2,once,TGTGCCAGTAGTTACTTGCTAACGGACTATGGCTACACCTTC,CASSYLLTDYGYTF
12,.,TRBV19,TRBJ2-1,.,TGTGCCAGTAGTATAGATCGGAATGAGCAGTTCTTC,CASSIDRNEQFF
17,TRBD1,TRBV28,TRBJ2-2,.,TGTGCCAGCAGTCCACCCGGGACAGGGATTAGCACCGGGGAGCTGTTTTTT,CASSPPGTGISTGELFF
15,.,TRBV6-1,TRBJ2-3,once,TGTGCCAGCAGTGAAGAACTGATCCGCACAGATACGCAGTATTTT,CASSEELIRTDTQYF
15,TRBD1,TRBV28,TRBJ1-2,.,TGTGCCAGTACCGGTTGGGGACAGACGAACTATGGCTACACCTTC,CASTGWGQTNYGYTF
16,TRBD2,TRBV5-1,TRBJ2-1,.,TGCGCCAGCAGCCGAGTTTTAGCGGGAGGGGAGGATGAGCAGTTCTTC,CASSRVLAGGEDEQFF
15,TRBD1,TRBV6-1,TRBJ1-5,.,TGTGCCAGCAGTGAACTGGGACAGGGGTATCAGCCCCAGCATTTT,CASSELGQGYQPQHF
13,.,TRBV7-9,TRBJ2-1,.,TGTGCCAGCAGCCGGACAGACTACAATGAGCAGTTCTTC,CASSRTDYNEQFF
14,.,TRBV6-5,TRBJ2-7,.,TGTGCCAGCAGCCCCTCCCTCCTCTCCTACGAGCAGTACTTC,CASSPSLLSYEQYF
11,.,TRBV5-6,TRBJ2-5,.,TGTGCCAGCAGCGGAGCTGAGACCCAGTACTTC,CASSGAETQYF
14,.,TRBV6-5,TRBJ2-7,.,TGTGCCAGCAGTACGATAACTAGTTCCTACGAGCAGTACTTC,CASSTITSSYEQYF
16,TRBD2,TRBV9,TRBJ2-3,.,TGTGCCAGCAGCGTAGGACCGGGAGGGATGACAGATACGCAGTATTTT,CASSVGPGGMTDTQYF
16,.,TRBV7-9,TRBJ2-1,once,TGTGCCAGCACCCCCCACTTGGACTACACCTACAATGAGCAGTTCTTC,CASTPHLDYTYNEQFF
15,TRBD1,TRBV7-9,TRBJ1-5,.,TGTGCCAGCAGCCCGGGACAGGGAGTCGATCAGCCCCAGCATTTT,CASSPGQGVDQPQHF
19,TRBD2,TRBV10-3,TRBJ2-7,.,TGTGCCATCAGTGAGTCGCCTTGGTCTAGCGGGATCAGCTCCTACGAGCAGTACTTC,CAISESPWSSGISSYEQYF
14,TRBD1,TRBV19,TRBJ1-4,.,TGTGCCAGTCAAATGACAGGGGAATTTGAAAAACTGTTTTTT,CASQMTGEFEKLFF
15,.,TRBV19,TRBJ2-1,.,TGTGCCAGTCATCCCGACTCTACCCTTCGTAAGGAGCAGTTCTTC,CASHPDSTLRKEQFF
14,.,TRBV29-1,TRBJ2-1,.,TGCAGCGTCCTTGGAGGGTTATCCTACAATGAGCAGTTCTTC,CSVLGGLSYNEQFF
19,.,TRBV19,TRBJ2-3,.,TGTGCCAGTAGTAGACAGGGGGTTTTTGCCCAGCGGGAGTCAGATACGCAGTATTTT,CASSRQGVFAQRESDTQYF